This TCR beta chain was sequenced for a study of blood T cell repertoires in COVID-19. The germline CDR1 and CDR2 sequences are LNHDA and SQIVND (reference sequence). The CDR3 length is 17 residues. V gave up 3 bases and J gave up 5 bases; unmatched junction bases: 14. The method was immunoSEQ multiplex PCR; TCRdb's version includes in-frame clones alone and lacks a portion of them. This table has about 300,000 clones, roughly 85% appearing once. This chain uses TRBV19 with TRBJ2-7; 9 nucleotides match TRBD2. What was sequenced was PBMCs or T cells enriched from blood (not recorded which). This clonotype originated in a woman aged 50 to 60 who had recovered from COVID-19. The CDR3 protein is CASSIVFGGRAGNEQYF. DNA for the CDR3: TGTGCCAGTAGTATTGTTTTTGGCGGGAGGGCGGGCAACGAGCAGTACTTC.